These 15 T cell receptor beta chains originate from one sample sequenced in a study of shared clonotypes between healthy human individuals. Only CD45RO-negative cells positively selected for CCR7 counted as naive CD8 cells, so terminally differentiated effector memory CD45RA+ cells were excluded. Measured with immunoSEQ multiplex PCR; TCRdb has only the in-frame clones, and not every one. The sample holds approximately 720,000 clones, 92% seen once. The source material was naive CD8+ T cells sorted from blood. These receptors were obtained from a man between 25 and 39 years old in good health.

This chain joins TRBV5-4 and TRBJ1-2, with unresolved D. The V and J ends lost 4 bases and 8 bases respectively, with 9 bases between them. CDR1 and CDR2 from the germline V gene are SGHNT and YYREEE (reference sequence). The CDR3 loop spans 11 amino acids. The CDR3 sequence is CASSPGGGYTF. As DNA, the CDR3 is TGTGCCAGCAGCCCGGGAGGGGGCTACACCTTC.

This chain's CDR3 is CASSLGISPAYEQYF. CDR3 sequence (DNA): TGTGCCAGCAGCTTAGGGATTTCTCCGGCCTACGAGCAGTACTTC. The rearrangement links TRBV11-2 to TRBJ2-7; D not certain. The CDR3 totals 15 residues. Trimming removed 1 base from V and 2 bases from J, with 12 bases in between. Looked up from germline, CDR1 is SGHAT and CDR2 is FQNNGV.

This clone was seen just once. J is TRBJ1-3 and V is TRBV7-6; D is perhaps TRBD1 (6 bases). CDR1 and CDR2 (germline): SGHVS, FNYEAQ. The CDR3 sequence is 16 residues long. Between the trimmed V and J ends, which lost 5 bases and 0 bases, there was a span of 14 bases. This CDR3 reads CASSTPRDNSGNTIYF. The CDR3 region has the DNA TGTGCCAGCAGCACACCCCGGGACAACTCTGGAAACACCATATATTTT.

The chain is built from TRBV28 and TRBJ2-3; D is perhaps TRBD2 (6 bases). The CDR3 consists of 15 residues. The V gene lost 6 bases and the J gene lost 1 base, with 14 bases spanning the gap. Germline V lookup: CDR1 MDHEN, CDR2 SYDVKM. The CDR3 DNA is TGTGCCAGCAGCGATTTCAGGGAGGGCACAGATACGCAGTATTTT. Translation gives CASSDFREGTDTQYF.

The gene calls are TRBV7-9 and TRBJ2-5; D possibly corresponds to TRBD1 (6 bases). CDR1 SEHNR and CDR2 FQNEAQ come from the germline V gene (reference sequence). The germline V and J ends were trimmed by 5 bases and 2 bases, with 12 bases remaining between them. The CDR3 runs 14 residues. CDR3 nucleotides: TGTGCCAGCAGCCGATCGACAGGACAAGAGACCCAGTACTTC. Translated: CASSRSTGQETQYF. The whole variable domain, filled in from reference TRBV7-9 and TRBJ2-5, reads DTGVSQNPRHKITKRGQNVTFRCDPISEHNRLYWYRQTLGQGPEFLTYFQNEAQLEKSRLLSDRFSAERPKGSFSTLEIQRTEQGDSAMYLCASSRSTGQETQYFGPGTRLLVL.

The chain employs TRBV7-8 and TRBJ1-5; D not certain. The CDR3 runs 14 residues. The V gene's germline CDR1 is SGHVS and CDR2 FQNEAQ. V lost 5 bases to trimming and J lost 3 bases, with 11 bases between them. CDR3 nucleotide sequence: TGTGCCAGCAGCAGCAGGTTCGACAATCAGCCCCAGCATTTT. It specifies CASSSRFDNQPQHF.

This sequence joins TRBV28 and TRBJ2-3; possible D gene TRBD2, 6 bases. Trimming took 4 bases from V and 2 from J, leaving 19 bases between them. The CDR3 runs 17 residues. Germline CDR1 is MDHEN and CDR2 is SYDVKM. CDR3 loop: CASSWVARGTHTDTQYF. The CDR3 DNA reads as TGTGCCAGCAGTTGGGTAGCTCGCGGGACCCACACAGATACGCAGTATTTT.

The genes are TRBV6-6 and TRBJ2-7; weak D call: TRBD2 (5 bases). The ends were cut back, 4 bases at V and 2 bases at J, with 18 bases in the middle. Germline CDR1 is MNHNY and CDR2 is SVGAGI (reference sequence). The CDR3 length is 16 residues. CDR3 residues: CASSSTTTTRPYEQYF. The CDR3 nucleotides are TGTGCCAGCAGTTCCACGACTACAACTAGACCCTACGAGCAGTACTTC.

The V call is TRBV7-9, the J call TRBJ2-5; D possibly corresponds to TRBD1 (6 bases). This CDR3 comprises 15 residues. The V end lost 5 bases, the J end lost 5 bases, and 18 bases lay between the germline ends. CDR1 SEHNR and CDR2 FQNEAQ come from the germline V gene (reference sequence). CDR3: CASSLSRGGRETQYF. The CDR3 DNA is TGTGCCAGCAGCCTGTCCCGTGGGGGCCGGGAGACCCAGTACTTC.

In the case of this clone: Different DNA sequences within this sample yield the same CDR3. This chain connects TRBV29-1 to TRBJ2-7; TRBD2 matches 10 bases. V lost 3 bases to trimming and J lost 4 bases; unmatched junction nucleotides: 3. The CDR3 consists of 13 residues. In germline, CDR1 is SQVTM, CDR2 ANQGSEA. The CDR3 coding sequence is TGCAGCGTTGAGACTAGCGGGTTTTACGAGCAGTACTTC. It yields the protein CSVETSGFYEQYF.

The rearrangement joins TRBV10-3 to TRBJ1-1; the D gene is possibly TRBD1 (6 bases). Germline V gene data show CDR1 as ENHRY and CDR2 as SYGVKD. The V end was cut by 5 bases, the J end by 1 base, with 20 bases between. The CDR3 is made up of 17 amino acids. DNA of the CDR3: TGTGCCATCAGTCGTGGCCCAAGGGGGGAGGCGAACACTGAAGCTTTCTTT. Protein sequence: CAISRGPRGEANTEAFF.

This clone showed up just a few times. The chain joins TRBV5-4 to TRBJ1-1; 7 positions agree with TRBD1. Per the germline V gene, CDR1 is SGHNT and CDR2 is YYREEE (reference sequence). The CDR3 extends over 16 amino acids. The V segment lost 2 bases and the J segment 5 bases; nucleotides outside the gene matches: 12. CDR3 protein: CASSFGSIQGSTEAFF. CDR3 bases: TGTGCCAGCAGCTTCGGGTCTATACAGGGGAGTACTGAAGCTTTCTTT.

The V call is TRBV7-9, the J call TRBJ1-1, with D possibly matching TRBD1 (5 bases). V lost 8 bases and J 5 bases, leaving 15 bases between the germline ends. CDR1 and CDR2 (germline): SEHNR, FQNEAQ (reference sequence). CDR3 size: 13 residues. The CDR3 DNA is TGTGCCAGCTCCTGGGGGTTTATGACTGAAGCTTTCTTT. The encoded protein is CASSWGFMTEAFF.

The chain uses TRBV27 and TRBJ1-4; D remains ambiguous. CDR3 size: 15 residues. CDR1 and CDR2 from the germline V gene are MNHEY and SMNVEV (reference sequence). Trimming removed 4 bases at V and 0 bases at J, with 9 bases between. The CDR3: CASSWGKATNEKLFF. CDR3 sequence (DNA): TGTGCCAGCAGTTGGGGAAAGGCAACTAATGAAAAACTGTTTTTT.

The chain links TRBV7-9 to TRBJ2-7; D might be TRBD2 (5 bases). Germline values: CDR1 SEHNR, CDR2 FQNEAQ (reference sequence). The CDR3 runs to 15 residues. Trimming shortened V by 1 base and J by 2 bases, and 12 bases separated the two germline ends. This CDR3 reads CASSLGGVGTYEQYF. CDR3 nucleotides: TGTGCCAGCAGCTTAGGGGGAGTTGGAACCTACGAGCAGTACTTC.